Listed below are T cell receptor beta chains from one sample, sequenced in a study of Ad26.COV2.S vaccination and SARS-CoV-2 variants. Profiling relied on immunoSEQ multiplex PCR, and the TCRdb table lists in-frame clones only, not all of them. In the table there are roughly 320,000 clones, 70% to 90% of which are singletons. The source material was peripheral blood, sampled in a trial of Ad26.COV2.S vaccine versus placebo. These TCRs come from a person aged 18-65 years who received the Ad26.COV2.S COVID-19 vaccine or a placebo. CDR3s include the opening cysteine and the closing phenylalanine or tryptophan.

v_call	j_call	cdr3_aa
TRBV7-2	TRBJ2-3	CASSLGGQGTTDTQYF
TRBV9	TRBJ1-5	CASSPDPASNQPQHF
TRBV5-1	TRBJ2-5	CASSPGGQAVQETQYF
TRBV7-2	TRBJ1-4	CASSLGGVAGEKLFF
TRBV5-6	TRBJ2-3	CASSLGLSTDTQYF
TRBV7-8	TRBJ1-1	CASSLRDQVPTEAFF
TRBV9	TRBJ1-3	CASSVALGHSGNTIYF
TRBV30	TRBJ2-7	CAWSVRGLRSYEQYF
TRBV19	TRBJ2-1	CASSIAGGSITYNEQFF
TRBV19	TRBJ2-1	CATASSGQIYNEQFF
TRBV6-1	TRBJ1-6	CASSGVPYRGNSPLHF
TRBV7-9	TRBJ2-2	CASSLRFINTGELFF
TRBV10-3	TRBJ2-5	CAISADRQETQYF
TRBV3-1/TRBV3-2	TRBJ2-7	CASSQDSQGWGYEQYF
TRBV5-4	TRBJ1-1	CASSLKSTEAFF
TRBV11-2	TRBJ2-2	CASSLVGQVVGELFF
TRBV7-2	TRBJ2-2	CASSHRQGTPGELFF
TRBV2	TRBJ2-7	CASRFGGYEQYF
TRBV4-3	TRBJ1-1	CASSRFFGGRTEAFF
TRBV7-2	TRBJ2-7	CASSYWDSSYEQYF
TRBV4-1	TRBJ1-1	CASSQARAQGYTEAFF
TRBV15	TRBJ2-1	CATSRAIPGGVNEQFF
TRBV27	TRBJ1-1	CASSPWGGNTEAFF
TRBV11-2	TRBJ1-1	CASSLEGFTRMNTEAFF
TRBV29-1	TRBJ2-1	CSVVKNRGRPTYNEQFF
TRBV10-3	TRBJ1-3	CAISEKGGASGNTIYF
TRBV14	TRBJ2-2	CASSQGQASGTGELFF
TRBV2	TRBJ2-3	CASSADRARGTDTQYF
TRBV10-1	TRBJ2-2	CASSESIGPGELFF
TRBV30	TRBJ1-2	CARARRDYGYTF
TRBV7-9	TRBJ1-2	CASSKRQVTNYGYTF
TRBV6-2/TRBV6-3	TRBJ2-1	CASSLAGVQYNEQFF
TRBV10-3	TRBJ1-2	CAISEGQDANYGYTF
TRBV5-4	TRBJ1-1	CAGWEQGGLNTEAFF
TRBV6-6	TRBJ2-7	CARRTYEQYF
TRBV5-1	TRBJ1-3	CASSLAISSGNTIYF
TRBV12-1	TRBJ2-7	CASSEERDSYEQYF
TRBV6-2/TRBV6-3	TRBJ2-7	CASSYKWAGGYEQYF
TRBV10-2	TRBJ2-7	CASSVTSGGHYEQYF
TRBV11-2	TRBJ2-5	CASSIGDRAGETQYF
TRBV27	TRBJ1-4	CASSPPGFFTKLFF
TRBV18	TRBJ2-7	CASSPPGRGNSYEQYF
TRBV2	TRBJ2-5	CASSEVAGRGETQYF
TRBV29-1	TRBJ2-5	CSVAPRQAMKTQYF